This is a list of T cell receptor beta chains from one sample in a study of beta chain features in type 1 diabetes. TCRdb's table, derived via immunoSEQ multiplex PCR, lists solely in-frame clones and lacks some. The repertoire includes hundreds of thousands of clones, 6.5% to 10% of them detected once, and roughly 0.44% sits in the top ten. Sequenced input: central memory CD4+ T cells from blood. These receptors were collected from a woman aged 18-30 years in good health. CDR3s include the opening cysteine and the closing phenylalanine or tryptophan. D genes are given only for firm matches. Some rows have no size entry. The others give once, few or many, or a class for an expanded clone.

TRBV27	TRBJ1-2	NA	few	CDRHLMYYGYTF	TGTGACAGGCATCTAATGTACTATGGCTACACCTTC
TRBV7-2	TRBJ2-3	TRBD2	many	CASSFGLAGADTQYF	TGTGCCAGCAGCTTCGGACTAGCGGGAGCAGATACGCAGTATTTT
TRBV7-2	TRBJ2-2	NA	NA	CASSSLVAGELFF	TGTGCCAGCAGCTCCCTAGTTGCCGGGGAGCTGTTTTTT
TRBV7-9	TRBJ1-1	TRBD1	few	CASSQGANTEAFF	TGTGCCAGCAGCCAGGGGGCGAACACTGAAGCTTTCTTT
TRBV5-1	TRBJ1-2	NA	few	CASSLGSGVAYGYTF	TGCGCCAGCAGCTTGGGTTCAGGGGTCGCCTATGGCTACACCTTC
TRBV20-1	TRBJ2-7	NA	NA	CSVPYTYEQYF	TGCAGTGTCCCATATACCTACGAGCAGTACTTC
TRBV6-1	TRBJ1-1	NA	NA	CASSERRIESQAFF	TGTGCCAGCAGTGAACGACGAATTGAGTCCCAAGCTTTCTTT
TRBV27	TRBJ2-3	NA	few	CASSSRMGLTDTQYF	TGTGCCAGCAGTTCAAGAATGGGGCTCACAGATACGCAGTATTTT
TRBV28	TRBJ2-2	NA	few	CASSFLLKAGTTMNTGELFF	TGTGCCAGCAGTTTTTTGTTGAAGGCCGGGACAACAATGAACACCGGGGAGCTGTTTTTT
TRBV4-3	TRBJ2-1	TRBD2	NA	CASSQVAGGSYNEQFF	TGCGCCAGCAGCCAAGTGGCGGGAGGATCCTACAATGAGCAGTTCTTC
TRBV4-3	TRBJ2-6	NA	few	CASSQDGSSGANVLTF	TGCGCCAGCAGCCAAGACGGGAGCTCTGGGGCCAACGTCCTGACTTTC
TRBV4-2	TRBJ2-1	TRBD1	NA	CASSLAGTANNEQFF	TGTGCCAGCAGCTTGGCCGGGACAGCTAACAATGAGCAGTTCTTC
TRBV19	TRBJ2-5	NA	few	CASSTAETQYF	TGTGCCAGTAGTACCGCAGAGACCCAGTACTTC
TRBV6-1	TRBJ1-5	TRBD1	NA	CASITGTVGRQPQHF	TGTGCCAGCATCACCGGGACAGTTGGGCGTCAGCCCCAGCATTTT
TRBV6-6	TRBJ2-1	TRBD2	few	CASSYSVAGGYNEQFF	TGTGCCAGCAGTTACTCGGTAGCGGGAGGGTACAATGAGCAGTTCTTC
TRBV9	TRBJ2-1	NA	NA	CASSVGAESSYNEQFF	TGTGCCAGCAGCGTAGGAGCAGAGAGCTCCTACAATGAGCAGTTCTTC
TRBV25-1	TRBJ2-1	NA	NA	CASSDSGRTYNEQFF	TGTGCCAGCAGCGATAGCGGAAGAACCTACAATGAGCAGTTCTTC
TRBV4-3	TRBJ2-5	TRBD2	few	CASSQEGGAGVRVETQYF	TGCGCCAGCAGCCAAGAGGGTGGAGCGGGAGTACGGGTGGAGACCCAGTACTTC
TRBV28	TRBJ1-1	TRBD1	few	CASVGTANTEAFF	TGTGCCAGCGTCGGGACAGCGAACACTGAAGCTTTCTTT
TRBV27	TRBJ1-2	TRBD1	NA	CASSLNPSTGTYGYTF	TGTGCCAGCAGTTTAAACCCATCGACAGGGACCTATGGCTACACCTTC
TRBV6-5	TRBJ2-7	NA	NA	CASSYQNGAYEQYF	TGTGCCAGCAGTTACCAGAACGGGGCCTACGAGCAGTACTTC
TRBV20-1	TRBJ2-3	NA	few	CSGSSRNAQYF	TGCAGTGGATCGTCGAGGAATGCGCAGTATTTT
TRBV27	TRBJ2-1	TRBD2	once	CASLRLAGVPNEQFF	TGTGCCAGCCTTCGCTTAGCGGGAGTACCCAATGAGCAGTTCTTC
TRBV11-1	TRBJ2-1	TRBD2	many	CASSRTSGSPYNEQFF	TGTGCCAGCAGCCGGACTAGCGGGAGTCCCTACAATGAGCAGTTCTTC
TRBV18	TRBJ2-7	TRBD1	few	CASSSGGNSYEQYF	TGTGCCAGCTCATCAGGGGGAAACTCCTACGAGCAGTACTTC
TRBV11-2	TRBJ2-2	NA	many	CASSLGGNGELFF	TGTGCCAGCAGCTTAGGAGGAAACGGGGAGCTGTTTTTT
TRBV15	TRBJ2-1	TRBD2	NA	CATSRDSGTTYEQFF	TGTGCCACCAGCAGAGATTCCGGGACTACGTATGAGCAGTTCTTC
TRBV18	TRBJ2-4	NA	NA	CASSLEWARDIQYF	TGTGCCAGCTCACTTGAGTGGGCTCGGGACATTCAGTACTTC
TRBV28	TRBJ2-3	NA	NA	CASSPLGPGTGTFTDTQYF	TGTGCCAGCAGCCCCCTGGGACCCGGGACGGGAACCTTCACAGATACGCAGTATTTT
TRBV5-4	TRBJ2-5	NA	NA	CASSSDTQETQYF	TGTGCCAGCAGCTCAGACACACAAGAGACCCAGTACTTC
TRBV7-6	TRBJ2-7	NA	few	CASSLSSDTYEQYF	TGTGCCAGCAGCTTAAGCAGCGATACCTACGAGCAGTACTTC
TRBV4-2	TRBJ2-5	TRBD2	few	CASSLSGRDQETQYF	TGTGCCAGCAGCCTCAGCGGGAGGGATCAAGAGACCCAGTACTTC
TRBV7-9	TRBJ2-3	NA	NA	CASSTLLGSTDTQYF	TGTGCCAGCAGCACCTTGTTGGGGAGCACAGATACGCAGTATTTT
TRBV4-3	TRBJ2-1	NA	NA	CASSRRVGLSSYNEQFF	TGCGCCAGCAGCCGACGTGTGGGTCTGAGCTCCTACAATGAGCAGTTCTTC
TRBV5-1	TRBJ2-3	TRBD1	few	CASSPQGGQGTDTQYF	TGCGCCAGCAGCCCACAGGGGGGACAGGGCACAGATACGCAGTATTTT
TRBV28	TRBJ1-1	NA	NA	CASNPRGELMNTEAFF	TGTGCCAGCAACCCCCGGGGAGAACTTATGAACACTGAAGCTTTCTTT
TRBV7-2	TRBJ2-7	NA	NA	CASSSDLPYEQYF	TGTGCCAGCAGCTCGGACTTACCCTACGAGCAGTACTTC
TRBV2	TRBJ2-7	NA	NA	CATRVGYEQYF	TGTGCCACAAGAGTGGGGTACGAGCAGTACTTC
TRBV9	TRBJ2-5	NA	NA	CASSVETQYF	TGTGCCAGCAGCGTAGAGACCCAGTACTTC
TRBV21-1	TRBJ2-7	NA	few	CASSKAVAGPVFYEQYF	TGTGCCAGCAGCAAAGCTGTGGCAGGCCCAGTTTTCTACGAGCAGTACTTC
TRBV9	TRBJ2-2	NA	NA	CASSVAQGTGELFF	TGTGCCAGCAGCGTAGCGCAGGGGACCGGGGAGCTGTTTTTT
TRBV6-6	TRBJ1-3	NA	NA	CASSQLTGVTIYF	TGTGCCAGCAGTCAGTTGACGGGAGTAACCATATATTTT
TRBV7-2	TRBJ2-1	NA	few	CASSRTLLGDNEQFF	TGTGCCAGCAGCAGAACTTTATTGGGGGACAATGAGCAGTTCTTC
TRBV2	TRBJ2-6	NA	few	CATQGAGANVLTF	TGTGCCACGCAGGGAGCTGGGGCCAACGTCCTGACTTTC
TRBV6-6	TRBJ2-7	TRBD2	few	CASAGTSRAYEQYF	TGTGCCAGCGCCGGGACTAGCAGAGCCTACGAGCAGTACTTC
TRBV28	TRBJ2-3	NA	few	CASSPGRIMNTQYF	TGTGCCAGCAGTCCGGGGAGAATCATGAATACGCAGTATTTT
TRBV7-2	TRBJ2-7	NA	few	CASSLESRARSPYEQYF	TGTGCCAGCAGCTTAGAATCCCGAGCGCGCAGTCCCTACGAGCAGTACTTC
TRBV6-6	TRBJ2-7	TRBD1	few	CATPWTGPSYEQYF	TGTGCCACCCCCTGGACAGGTCCCTCCTACGAGCAGTACTTC
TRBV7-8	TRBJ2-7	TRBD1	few	CASSRAGTGTYEQYF	TGTGCCAGCAGCCGCGCCGGGACAGGGACGTACGAGCAGTACTTC
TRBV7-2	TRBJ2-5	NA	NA	CASSFRSGETQYF	TGTGCCAGCAGCTTTAGGTCTGGAGAGACCCAGTACTTC
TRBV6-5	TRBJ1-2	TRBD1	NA	CASSLAGGGYTF	TGTGCCAGCAGTCTAGCAGGGGGTGGCTACACCTTC
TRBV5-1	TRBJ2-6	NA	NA	CASSLAATSGANVLTF	TGCGCCAGCAGCTTGGCTGCGACCTCTGGGGCCAACGTCCTGACTTTC
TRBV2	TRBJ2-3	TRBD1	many	CASSGTGTSLGTDTQYF	TGTGCCAGCAGTGGGACAGGGACATCTCTAGGCACAGATACGCAGTATTTT